The clone carrying this TCR beta chain was detected a few times. Its antigen is not identified. The sample originates from a study of blood T cells in healthy people across ages. General observations from the study: Underestimates were what the diversity estimates from one million T cells were considered to be. For the donors, CMV status was unknown and possibly confounded expanded clonotype changes.

V was cut by 6 bases and J by 4 bases, with 13 bases left in between. CDR3 length: 14 residues. Per germline, CDR1 SGHTA and CDR2 FQGNSA. A second PCR, run for about 6 to 11 cycles, used a sample-barcoded 5' primer plus a J-beta primer mix. All cDNA molecules were each tagged by a template-switch adaptor with 12 random nucleotides. TCRdb called the 5' RACE reads again in MiXCR, with one record for every CDR3 protein. The repertoire holds hundreds of thousands of distinct CDR3 sequences, with roughly 58% as singletons. Each donor was a healthy Caucasian individual from Russia, aged 6 to 90. Sequenced input: blood. This clonotype was obtained from a man in his sixties in good health. This chain joins TRBV7-2 and TRBJ2-1, with D unresolved. The CDR3 DNA reads TGTGCCAGCAGTTCCGGGTCCGTTTACAATGAGCAGTTCTTC. As protein: CASSSGSVYNEQFF.